The 12 T cell receptor beta chains in this list originate from one sample, sequenced in a study of blood T cell repertoires in COVID-19. Libraries were prepared by immunoSEQ multiplex PCR; TCRdb keeps only in-frame clonotypes and omits some of them. Of fewer than 350,000 clones listed, around 85% are singletons. The specimen sequenced was PBMCs or T cells enriched from blood (not recorded which). Receptors originate from a woman between 40 and 55 years old who had recovered from COVID-19.

This chain joins TRBV6-5 and TRBJ2-7; 7 bases align to TRBD1. Germline CDR1 is MNHEY and CDR2 is SVGAGI. CDR3 length: 15 residues. Losses at the gene ends were 0 bases for V and 5 bases for J; bases not matched to a gene: 7. The CDR3 sequence is CASSYSASGGDEQYF. CDR3 nucleotides: TGTGCCAGCAGTTACTCAGCTTCAGGGGGAGACGAGCAGTACTTC.

The chain joins TRBV7-2 to TRBJ1-6; no reliable D call. In germline, CDR1 is SGHTA, CDR2 FQGNSA. There are 14 residues in the CDR3. Between the trimmed V and J ends, which lost 5 bases and 9 bases, there was a span of 14 bases. The CDR3 loop reads CASSPHSFGSPLHF. In DNA form, the CDR3 reads TGTGCCAGCAGCCCTCACTCGTTTGGTTCACCCCTCCACTTT.

This clone has just a few counts. V is TRBV5-1 and J is TRBJ1-5; maybe TRBD1 (6 bases). The CDR3 extends over 15 amino acids. Looked up from germline, CDR1 is SGHRS and CDR2 is YFSETQ. Trimming stripped 2 bases from V and 4 bases from J, with 13 bases between. The DNA of the CDR3 is TGCGCCAGCAGCTTAGGACAGTCGAGGAATCAGCCCCAGCATTTT. Protein: CASSLGQSRNQPQHF. The full variable domain, its missing parts supplied by reference TRBV5-1 and TRBJ1-5, is KAGVTQTPRYLIKTRGQQVTLSCSPISGHRSVSWYQQTPGQGLQFLFEYFSETQRNKGNFPGRFSGRQFSNSRSEMNVSTLELGDSALYLCASSLGQSRNQPQHFGDGTRLSIL.

This chain links TRBV13 with TRBJ2-7; weak D call: TRBD1 (5 bases). V was trimmed by 0 bases and J by 5 bases, leaving 8 bases between them. The CDR3 has 13 residues. CDR1 is PRHDT, CDR2 FYEKMQ, per germline (reference sequence). In DNA, the CDR3 is TGTGCCAGCAGCTTAGGGGGGCTCAACGAGCAGTACTTC. It specifies CASSLGGLNEQYF.

The chain combines TRBV9 with TRBJ2-5, with TRBD1 matching over 7 bases. After removal of 3 bases from V and 2 bases from J, the junction contained 4 bases not matched to a gene. Germline V gives CDR1 SGDLS, CDR2 YYNGEE. The CDR3 contains 14 residues. The DNA of the CDR3 is TGTGCCAGCAGCGCTGGGACAGCTCAAGAGACCCAGTACTTC. This gives the protein CASSAGTAQETQYF. The full variable domain, rest sourced from reference TRBV9 and TRBJ2-5, is DSGVTQTPKHLITATGQRVTLRCSPRSGDLSVYWYQQSLDQGLQFLIQYYNGEERAKGNILERFSAQQFPDLHSELNLSSLELGDSALYFCASSAGTAQETQYFGPGTRLLVL.

There are many counts of this clone. The V gene is TRBV3-1 (or the pseudogene TRBV3-2), the J gene TRBJ2-5; TRBD1 is a possible D gene (6 bases). Germline V gene lookup returns CDR1 LGHDT and CDR2 YNNKEL (reference sequence). Between the trimmed V and J ends, which lost 6 bases and 5 bases, there was a span of 19 bases. The CDR3 covers 15 residues. For the CDR3, the DNA is TGTGCCAGCAGGCACAACAGGGTGAAAACGGAGACCCAGTACTTC. Its protein product is CASRHNRVKTETQYF.

Worth noting for this clone: This CDR3 is also generated by other DNA sequences in the sample. V usage is TRBV5-1 and J usage is TRBJ1-1; tentative D call: TRBD1 (6 bases). Trimming cost V 0 bases and J 2 bases, with 11 bases left between them. CDR1 is SGHRS, CDR2 YFSETQ, per germline. The length of the CDR3 is 15 residues. CDR3 amino acids: CASSLVAGANTEAFF. CDR3 sequence (DNA): TGCGCCAGCAGCTTGGTCGCAGGGGCAAACACTGAAGCTTTCTTT.

V is TRBV10-1 and J is TRBJ2-4; 12 bases map to TRBD2. The CDR3 totals 24 residues. Germline assignment: CDR1 WNHNN and CDR2 SYGVQD (reference sequence). Trimming took 3 bases from V and 7 from J; bases not matched to a gene: 31. This CDR3 is CASSEEREPSELTSGRLLLNIQYF. The CDR3 DNA sequence: TGCGCCAGCAGTGAAGAACGGGAGCCTTCCGAGCTGACTAGCGGGAGACTTCTTCTTAACATTCAGTACTTC.

This clone has just one count. The rearrangement links TRBV4-3 to TRBJ2-1; 7 bases line up with TRBD1. This CDR3 region has 16 residues. Germline V gene sequence: CDR1 LGHNA, CDR2 YSLEER. J gave up 8 bases and V 0 bases, and 10 bases lay outside the gene matches. CDR3 sequence: CASSQEPGQVFDEQFF. CDR3 DNA: TGCGCCAGCAGCCAAGAGCCCGGACAGGTATTCGATGAGCAGTTCTTC.

V is TRBV28 and J is TRBJ2-3; TRBD2 matches at 9 bases. The germline V gene has CDR1 MDHEN and CDR2 SYDVKM. The CDR3 runs to 17 residues. Trimming took 1 base from V and 6 from J; bases not matched to a gene: 11. CDR3 nucleotide sequence: TGTGCCAGCAGTTTATACGCGGGAGGGGGGTGGATCGATACGCAGTATTTT. Translation gives CASSLYAGGGWIDTQYF.

J is TRBJ1-2 and V is TRBV6-5; D gene unclear. Trimming cost V 5 bases and J 4 bases, with 8 bases left between them. The CDR3 spans 12 residues. Germline V gene sequence: CDR1 MNHEY, CDR2 SVGAGI. CDR3 in amino acids: CASSMAGYGYTF. The CDR3 DNA reads TGTGCCAGCAGTATGGCAGGCTATGGCTACACCTTC.

The chain couples TRBV19 to TRBJ2-1, with a tentative D call TRBD1 (6 bases). The CDR3 runs to 16 residues. CDR1 is LNHDA, CDR2 SQIVND, per germline (reference sequence). The V gene lost 10 bases and the J gene lost 0 bases, with 19 bases spanning the gap. DNA of the CDR3: TGTGCCACCAGCCCCAGCCCGACAGGCTCCTACAATGAGCAGTTCTTC. This translates into CATSPSPTGSYNEQFF.